The T cell receptor (beta chain) under discussion was sequenced for a study of tumor-infiltrating lymphocytes in primary liver carcinoma. Study at large: The study reported T1-T3 N0M0 tumors spanning 4.2 to 10 cm. General observations from the study: Significantly larger top-250-clone fractions were found in tumors than in blood (p = 0.039). Reduced overlap was seen in tumor-adjacent and tumor-blood pairs versus tumor region pairs.

Extraction also yielded germline DNA, while blood RNA was obtained from unsorted whole blood. Patients were chronically HBV-infected and treatment-naive. CDR3 size: 18 residues. Germline loops: CDR1 MNHEY, CDR2 SVGEGT. As regards this clonotype: The antigen is undetermined. A read error may account for a junction end that differs from germline.

With a constant-region primer, TCR beta cDNA was made from 450 to 650 ng of total RNA. Construction of TCR beta libraries relied on three successive nested multiplex PCR rounds employing slightly modified ARM-PCR. The two initial PCR rounds, around 11 cycles each, used TRBV1-TRBV30 forward and C-beta reverse primers. TCRdb redid the calling of the multiplex PCR reads with MiXCR, one entry per CDR3 protein. This table has approximately 340,000 distinct CDR3 sequences, 65% appearing once. The clonotype was recovered from a man aged 35 to 55 with primary liver carcinoma and hepatitis B virus infection. The sample was peripheral blood. The chain is built from TRBV6-2 or TRBV6-3 and TRBJ1-5, with 8 bases fitting TRBD1. CDR3 protein: CASSCSSGQGYSNQSQHF. In DNA, the CDR3 is TGTGCCAGCAGTTGCTCCTCAGGACAGGGCTATAGCAATCAGTCCCAGCATTTT.